These 13 T cell receptor beta chains were all obtained from the same sample, sequenced in a study of T cells in Graves' hyperthyroidism and ophthalmopathy. Using RNA transcripts as the source, TCR beta CDR3 regions were amplified. The study used the HTBI primer set for a first-round RT-PCR of the TCR CDR3. TCRdb processed the multiplex PCR reads anew with MiXCR; each CDR3 protein has one entry. The sample records more than 300,000 distinct CDR3 sequences, 17% being singletons. Sequencing was done on a sample of blood. These receptors all come from a woman between 25 and 40 years old with Graves' hyperthyroidism that later progressed to Graves' ophthalmopathy.

This chain connects TRBV9 to TRBJ1-3; 7 nucleotides match TRBD1. CDR3 length: 16 amino acids. V lost 4 bases to trimming and J lost 5 bases; unmatched junction nucleotides: 12. Germline CDR1 SGDLS, CDR2 YYNGEE. DNA for the CDR3: TGTGCCAGCAGCCCACCCGGGACAGCAAGGAGAAACACCATATATTTT. Amino acids: CASSPPGTARRNTIYF.

Notes on this clonotype: The junction departs from germline at one end; a sequencing error may be responsible. V usage is TRBV5-1 and J usage is TRBJ2-3, with 9 bases matching TRBD1. Germline V gene lookup returns CDR1 SGHRS and CDR2 YFSETQ. The length of the CDR3 is 16 residues. The CDR3 DNA follows: TGTGCCAGCAGCTTTGGGTGGACAGGGGCTACAGATACGCAGTATTTT. It specifies CASSFGWTGATDTQYF.

This chain connects TRBV4-1 to TRBJ2-7, with TRBD1 matching 9 bases. The CDR3 is 15 residues long. Germline values: CDR1 MGHRA, CDR2 YSYEKL. The junction had 8 bases not matched to a gene; V was cut back by 2 bases and J by 6 bases. In DNA form, the CDR3 reads TGCGCCAGCAGCCAACTTGAGACAGGGGGGTTCGAGCAGTACTTC. This encodes CASSQLETGGFEQYF.

The chain recombines TRBV30 with TRBJ1-2; TRBD1 is a possible D gene (5 bases). This CDR3 spans 13 amino acids. V lost 0 bases and J 0 bases, leaving 5 bases between the germline ends. The germline V gene has CDR1 GTSNPN and CDR2 SVGIG (reference sequence). The CDR3 is CAWSVQANYGYTF. In nucleotides, the CDR3 is TGTGCCTGGAGTGTACAGGCTAACTATGGCTACACCTTC.

The rearrangement links TRBV27 to TRBJ2-1, with 8 bases matching TRBD2. This CDR3 region has 15 residues. V shed 2 bases and J 5 bases; nucleotides not matched to a gene: 5. The germline V gene has CDR1 MNHEY and CDR2 SMNVEV (reference sequence). In nucleotides, the CDR3 is TGTGCCAGCAGTTTACGGCTAGCGGGCCACAATGAGCAGTTCTTC. The encoded protein is CASSLRLAGHNEQFF.

V and J are TRBV20-1 and TRBJ2-1, with D unclear. The CDR3 sequence is 11 residues long. With 3 bases removed from V and 4 bases from J, the gap between germline ends came to 4 bases. Germline V lookup: CDR1 DFQATT, CDR2 SNEGSKA (reference sequence). CDR3 DNA sequence: TGCAGTGCTAGTCGATACAATGAGCAGTTCTTC. This gives the protein CSASRYNEQFF.

The V gene is TRBV5-1, the J gene TRBJ1-4, with D perhaps TRBD1 (6 bases). V shed 1 base and J shed 8 bases, with 18 bases lying between them. CDR1 and CDR2 from the germline V gene are SGHRS and YFSETQ. The CDR3 is 16 residues long. CDR3 loop: CASSLRGGFGREKLFF. Written as DNA, the CDR3 is TGCGCCAGCAGCTTGAGGGGGGGATTCGGTCGGGAAAAACTGTTTTTT.

The J gene is TRBJ1-5, the V gene TRBV5-5, with a tentative D call TRBD1 (6 bases). Looked up from germline, CDR1 is SGHKS and CDR2 is YYEKEE (reference sequence). The V end was cut by 0 bases, the J end by 3 bases, with 16 bases between. The CDR3 contains 17 residues. CDR3 loop: CASSLGVGQPFNQPQHF. The CDR3 DNA follows: TGTGCCAGCAGCTTGGGGGTAGGACAGCCCTTCAATCAGCCCCAGCATTTT.

V gene TRBV19 combines with J gene TRBJ2-7, with D possibly matching TRBD2 (6 bases). The CDR3 loop spans 17 amino acids. Germline-derived CDR1 and CDR2 are LNHDA and SQIVND (reference sequence). The V gene lost 5 bases and the J gene lost 6 bases, with 26 bases spanning the gap. The CDR3 DNA reads TGTGCCAGTAGTGGGAGCCAAACGGGACTCACCTACCTCGAGCAGTACTTC. Residues: CASSGSQTGLTYLEQYF. Using reference TRBV19 and TRBJ2-7 for the parts outside the CDR3, the full variable domain is DGGITQSPKYLFRKEGQNVTLSCEQNLNHDAMYWYRQDPGQGLRLIYYSQIVNDFQKGDIAEGYSVSREKKESFPLTVTSAQKNPTAFYLCASSGSQTGLTYLEQYFGPGTRLTVT.

This clonotype was detected ten times or more. The genes are TRBV30 and TRBJ2-1, with 11 bases fitting TRBD2. Germline V gene lookup returns CDR1 GTSNPN and CDR2 SVGIG (reference sequence). The CDR3 has 14 amino acids. The trim removed 2 bases at V and 8 bases at J, leaving 5 bases unmatched. Written as DNA, the CDR3 is TGTGCCTGGAGTAGGCTAGCGGGAGGATATGAGCAGTTCTTC. It codes for CAWSRLAGGYEQFF.

This clonotype was found a few times. This chain connects TRBV5-8 to TRBJ2-3; 8 bases line up with TRBD2. The CDR3 sequence is 17 residues long. Trimming at V came to 4 bases and at J to 0 bases, leaving 10 bases not matched to a gene. Germline V gives CDR1 SGHTS, CDR2 YDEGEE. The CDR3 DNA is TGTGCCAGCAGCCGAATCCGGAGCGGGGGTAGCACAGATACGCAGTATTTT. Its protein is CASSRIRSGGSTDTQYF.

The J gene is TRBJ2-7, the V gene TRBV3-1; TRBD2 is a possible D gene (6 bases). V lost 1 base to trimming and J lost 0 bases, with 16 bases between them. This CDR3 is built from 17 residues. Germline CDR1 is LGHDT and CDR2 is YNNKEL (reference sequence). The CDR3 sequence: CASSQGPRDSDSYEQYF. For the CDR3, the DNA is TGTGCCAGCAGCCAAGGACCCCGGGACTCAGACTCCTACGAGCAGTACTTC.

A word on this clonotype: A read error may explain this, as a much larger clone is one base away. This rearrangement joins TRBV5-1 to TRBJ2-1, with TRBD1 identical over 8 bases. Germline assignment: CDR1 SGHRS and CDR2 YFSETQ. The CDR3 has 14 residues. The CDR3 DNA is TGCGCCAGCAGCCATTTGACAGGGGACAATGAGCAGTCCTTC. Translated: CASSHLTGDNEQSF.